Below, 23 T cell receptor beta chains from the same sample are listed, as sequenced in a study of cytomegalovirus exposure and HLA in healthy donors. Sequencing was performed with immunoSEQ multiplex PCR; in TCRdb, only in-frame clones are kept and a portion is missing. The repertoire holds around 150,000 clones, with approximately 88% as singletons. The sample taken for sequencing was PBMCs. The receptor set was obtained from a woman in her late teens or twenties in good health and CMV-seropositive.

The genes are TRBV2 and TRBJ1-2; tentative D call: TRBD1 (5 bases). The CDR3 has 14 residues. The germline V gene encodes CDR1 SNHLY and CDR2 FYNNEI. The V end was cut by 6 bases, the J end by 0 bases, with 11 bases between. The CDR3 here is CASREKTANYGYTF. The CDR3 DNA reads as TGTGCCAGCAGAGAAAAGACAGCTAACTATGGCTACACCTTC.

The chain employs TRBV28 and TRBJ1-1; 7 nucleotides agree with TRBD1. Germline CDR1 MDHEN, CDR2 SYDVKM. The V segment lost 5 bases and the J segment 0 bases; nucleotides outside the gene matches: 9. CDR3 size: 16 residues. CDR3 coding DNA: TGTGCCAGCAGTGCTTCGAGGGGGCAACTGAACACTGAAGCTTTCTTT. Encoded protein: CASSASRGQLNTEAFF.

Only one count was recorded for this clone. This chain joins TRBV9 and TRBJ2-7; a weak D match, TRBD2 (5 bases). The V end was cut by 3 bases, the J end by 4 bases, with 11 bases between. The CDR3 has 13 amino acids. In germline, CDR1 is SGDLS, CDR2 YYNGEE. For the CDR3, the DNA is TGTGCCAGCAGCGGACGGGGTGAATACGAGCAGTACTTC. It is translated as CASSGRGEYEQYF.

This chain connects TRBV7-2 to TRBJ1-1, with a possible D match to TRBD1 (5 bases). The CDR3 extends over 15 amino acids. V lost 5 bases to trimming and J lost 2 bases, with 15 bases between them. Germline V gives CDR1 SGHTA, CDR2 FQGNSA. The CDR3 protein is CASSPSQGFNTEAFF. Written as DNA, the CDR3 is TGTGCCAGCAGCCCGAGTCAGGGATTCAACACTGAAGCTTTCTTT.

The V call is TRBV25-1, the J call TRBJ2-1; TRBD2 agrees at 10 bases. The CDR3 loop spans 14 amino acids. V lost 8 bases, J lost 2 bases, and 3 bases stayed unmatched. The V gene's germline CDR1 is MGHDK and CDR2 SYGVNS. CDR3 DNA: TGTGCCAGCCAAGCGGGAGGGCCCTACAATGAGCAGTTCTTC. Amino acids: CASQAGGPYNEQFF.

The V call is TRBV18, the J call TRBJ2-2; D perhaps matches TRBD1 (5 bases). In germline, CDR1 is KGHSH, CDR2 LQKENI. This CDR3 comprises 17 residues. The V and J ends lost 3 bases and 1 base respectively, with 15 bases between them. The CDR3 spells CASSPRRQLQNTGELFF. The DNA for the CDR3 is TGTGCCAGCTCACCCCGAAGACAGCTACAGAACACCGGGGAGCTGTTTTTT. The complete variable domain, with remaining parts taken from reference TRBV18 and TRBJ2-2, reads NAGVMQNPRHLVRRRGQEARLRCSPMKGHSHVYWYRQLPEEGLKFMVYLQKENIIDESGMPKERFSAEFPKEGPSILRIQQVVRGDSAAYFCASSPRRQLQNTGELFFGEGSRLTVL.

The chain has TRBV6-5 and TRBJ2-7; D ambiguous. The CDR3 extends over 15 amino acids. The germline gives CDR1 MNHEY, CDR2 SVGAGI. With 4 bases removed from V and 2 bases from J, the gap between germline ends came to 15 bases. CDR3 loop: CASSSPRHSPYEQYF. The CDR3 DNA follows: TGTGCCAGCAGTTCGCCTAGGCATTCACCCTACGAGCAGTACTTC.

The chain uses TRBV7-2 and TRBJ1-5; possible D gene TRBD1, 6 bases. Germline V gives CDR1 SGHTA, CDR2 FQGNSA. This CDR3 spans 15 amino acids. V was clipped by 0 bases and J by 4 bases, with 10 bases between them. The CDR3 region is CASSLADSVNQPQHF. In nucleotides, the CDR3 is TGTGCCAGCAGCTTAGCGGACAGCGTAAATCAGCCCCAGCATTTT.

The chain is built from TRBV7-8 and TRBJ2-1; 16 nucleotides match TRBD2. In germline, CDR1 is SGHVS, CDR2 FQNEAQ. Trimming took 2 bases from V and 9 from J; bases not matched to a gene: 4. The CDR3 has 16 residues. The CDR3 sequence: CASSLPGLAGGAEQFF. In DNA form, the CDR3 reads TGTGCCAGCAGCTTACCGGGACTAGCGGGAGGGGCTGAGCAGTTCTTC. The full variable domain, its missing parts supplied by reference TRBV7-8 and TRBJ2-1, is GAGVSQSPRYKVAKRGQDVALRCDPISGHVSLFWYQQALGQGPEFLTYFQNEAQLDKSGLPSDRFFAERPEGSVSTLKIQRTQQEDSAVYLCASSLPGLAGGAEQFFGPGTRLTVL.

V is TRBV7-2 and J is TRBJ2-1, with a weak D call TRBD2 (6 bases). CDR1 and CDR2 (germline): SGHTA, FQGNSA. Between the trimmed V and J ends, which lost 0 bases and 7 bases, there was a span of 16 bases. The CDR3 consists of 16 residues. Here the CDR3 reads CASSLARRERKNEQFF. The CDR3 bases are TGTGCCAGCAGCTTAGCGCGCCGGGAGAGAAAAAATGAGCAGTTCTTC.

The chain is built from TRBV15 and TRBJ1-2; a possible D gene is TRBD1 (5 bases). The germline gives CDR1 LNHNV, CDR2 YYDKDF (reference sequence). V lost 0 bases and J 6 bases, leaving 8 bases between the germline ends. The length of the CDR3 is 13 residues. The CDR3 loop is CATSREAGNGYTF. For the CDR3, the DNA is TGTGCCACCAGCAGAGAAGCAGGGAATGGCTACACCTTC.

The chain employs TRBV7-6 and TRBJ2-2; 10 bases agree with TRBD2. The CDR3 length is 16 residues. Germline V CDR1 and CDR2: SGHVS, FNYEAQ. The V gene end was trimmed by 3 bases and the J gene end by 6 bases; junction bases not matched to a gene: 7. The chain's CDR3 is CASSFTSGIRPGELFF. DNA of the CDR3: TGTGCCAGCAGCTTCACTAGCGGGATTCGTCCCGGGGAGCTGTTTTTT.

The chain uses TRBV18 and TRBJ2-7; 7 bases match TRBD1. Germline-derived CDR1 and CDR2 are KGHSH and LQKENI. The ends lost 3 bases at V and 5 bases at J; junction bases unmatched: 1. CDR3 length: 12 amino acids. CDR3 DNA: TGTGCCAGCTCACCGACAGGGAACGAGCAGTACTTC. Its protein is CASSPTGNEQYF.

This clone was seen just once. V and J are TRBV18 and TRBJ1-1, with a weak D call TRBD1 (6 bases). Per germline, CDR1 KGHSH and CDR2 LQKENI. V lost 5 bases, J lost 1 base, and 17 bases lay in between. CDR3 length: 16 residues. CDR3 protein: CASSLTGSLRNTEAFF. The DNA for the CDR3 is TGTGCCAGCTCATTAACAGGGTCGTTAAGGAACACTGAAGCTTTCTTT.

This chain connects TRBV6-6 to TRBJ1-3, with 8 bases matching TRBD1. Germline assignment: CDR1 MNHNY and CDR2 SVGAGI (reference sequence). After removal of 2 bases from V and 11 bases from J, the junction contained 8 bases not matched to a gene. The CDR3 length is 14 residues. The CDR3 DNA reads TGTGCCAGCAGTTACGCGGGACAGGAGCCTCCCATATATTTT. It is translated as CASSYAGQEPPIYF.

V is TRBV25-1 and J is TRBJ1-1, with D uncertain. In germline, CDR1 is MGHDK, CDR2 SYGVNS. Between the trimmed V and J ends, which lost 1 base and 4 bases, there was a span of 7 bases. The CDR3 spans 13 residues. DNA for the CDR3: TGTGCCAGCAGTGAATGGTACGGCACTGAAGCTTTCTTT. Its translation: CASSEWYGTEAFF.

The chain is built from TRBV27 and TRBJ2-7; the D is unclear. The length of the CDR3 is 14 residues. The V gene's germline CDR1 is MNHEY and CDR2 SMNVEV (reference sequence). V was pared by 5 bases and J by 4 bases, with 15 bases between. The CDR3 DNA sequence: TGTGCCAGCAGTCCAACCGGGTTCTATTACGAGCAGTACTTC. It codes for CASSPTGFYYEQYF.

J is TRBJ1-5 and V is TRBV9, with 7 bases matching TRBD1. V shed 0 bases and J 1 base; nucleotides not matched to a gene: 1. Germline loops: CDR1 SGDLS, CDR2 YYNGEE. The CDR3 covers 15 residues. The CDR3 here is CASSVAGQSNQPQHF. CDR3 sequence (DNA): TGTGCCAGCAGCGTAGCGGGACAGAGCAATCAGCCCCAGCATTTT.

The rearrangement joins TRBV7-7 to TRBJ2-3, with a weak D call TRBD1 (6 bases). The CDR3 extends over 14 amino acids. Germline-derived CDR1 and CDR2 are SSHAT and FNYEAQ (reference sequence). Trimming pared 5 bases from V and 4 bases from J, leaving 13 bases between. The CDR3 sequence is CASSPIQGADTQYF. The CDR3 bases are TGTGCCAGCAGCCCCATACAGGGTGCAGATACGCAGTATTTT.

The chain has TRBV30 and TRBJ1-2, with D unresolved. CDR1 and CDR2 (germline): GTSNPN, SVGIG (reference sequence). Trimming pared 2 bases from V and 4 bases from J, leaving 14 bases between. The CDR3 has 14 residues. The CDR3 protein is CAWSRGSESYGYTF. In DNA, the CDR3 is TGTGCCTGGAGTCGAGGGAGTGAAAGCTATGGCTACACCTTC.

The rearrangement links TRBV14 to TRBJ2-5, with unresolved D. Per the germline V gene, CDR1 is SGHDN and CDR2 is FVKESK. V was pared by 4 bases and J by 5 bases, with 11 bases between. The CDR3 sequence is 13 residues long. CDR3 DNA sequence: TGTGCCAGCAGCCTCACAGATACGGAGACCCAGTACTTC. This gives the protein CASSLTDTETQYF.

CDR3 in DNA: TGCAGCGTTGAATCCTCCCGGGAGCAGTACTTC. It codes for CSVESSREQYF. The rearrangement links TRBV29-1 to TRBJ2-7; D is undetermined. Germline CDR1 and CDR2: SQVTM and ANQGSEA. Trimming pared 2 bases from V and 7 bases from J, leaving 9 bases between. This CDR3 is built from 11 residues.

The chain recombines TRBV19 with TRBJ1-4; 8 positions agree with TRBD1. From germline, CDR1 is LNHDA and CDR2 SQIVND (reference sequence). CDR3 length: 14 residues. Germline trimming cut 3 bases from V and 7 bases from J; bases unmatched to any gene: 4. CDR3 region: CASSIGQGSEKLFF. CDR3 nucleotide sequence: TGTGCCAGTAGTATCGGACAGGGCAGTGAAAAACTGTTTTTT. Combining the CDR3 with reference TRBV19 and TRBJ1-4 gives the whole variable domain DGGITQSPKYLFRKEGQNVTLSCEQNLNHDAMYWYRQDPGQGLRLIYYSQIVNDFQKGDIAEGYSVSREKKESFPLTVTSAQKNPTAFYLCASSIGQGSEKLFFGSGTQLSVL.